The T cell receptor beta chain described here comes from a study of shared clonotypes between healthy human individuals. Broader study findings: Generation probabilities were higher for clonotypes shared across all four sorted-subset donors than for unshared ones. Clonotype sharing levels among donors were expected to vary with sequencing depth.

This clone was observed a single time. Its target is unknown. Data came from immunoSEQ multiplex PCR; TCRdb stores just in-frame clones and leaves some out. The sample lists 1.6 million or so clones, 97% to 99% occurring once. The germline V gene has CDR1 MNHEY and CDR2 SMNVEV (reference sequence). Trimming removed 3 bases from V and 1 base from J; junction bases left unmatched: 5. The CDR3 has 19 residues. The source material was naive CD4+ T cells sorted from blood. Subset here: CD45RA+ positively selected. This sequence was found in a man aged 25-45 years in good health. This chain connects TRBV27 to TRBJ2-2; the match to TRBD2 covers 16 bases. Here the CDR3 reads CASSFAGLAGGRNTGELFF. CDR3 bases: TGTGCCAGCAGTTTTGCGGGACTAGCGGGAGGGAGGAACACCGGGGAGCTGTTTTTT.